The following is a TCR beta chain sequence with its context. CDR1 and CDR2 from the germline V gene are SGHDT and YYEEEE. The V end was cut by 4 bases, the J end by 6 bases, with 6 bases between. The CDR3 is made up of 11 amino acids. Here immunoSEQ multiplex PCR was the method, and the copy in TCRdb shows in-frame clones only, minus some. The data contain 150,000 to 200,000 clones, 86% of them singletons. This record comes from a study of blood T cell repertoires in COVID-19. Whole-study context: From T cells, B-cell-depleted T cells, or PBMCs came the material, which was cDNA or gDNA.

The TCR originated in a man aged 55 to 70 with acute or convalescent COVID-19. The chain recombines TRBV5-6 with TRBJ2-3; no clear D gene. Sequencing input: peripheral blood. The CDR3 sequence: CASSRADTQYF. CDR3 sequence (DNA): TGTGCCAGCAGCCGAGCCGATACGCAGTATTTT.